What follows is one T cell receptor beta chain and its context. Its cognate antigen is unknown. The same CDR3 also results from other DNA sequences found in this sample. V lost 3 bases and J lost 3; bases outside the gene matches: 1. The CDR3 covers 12 residues. CDR1 GTSNPN and CDR2 SVGIG come from the germline V gene (reference sequence). This specimen belongs to a study of CD8+ T cells in alopecia areata. In the study overall: Tofacitinib was taken orally by treated patients, and the dose was 5 to 10 mg twice daily. The study's findings and limits: Tissue-resident alphabeta T cells belonging to normal skin likewise get sequenced within scalp specimens.

Extracted RNA was reverse transcribed into cDNA, the sequencing template. Only in-frame clones appear in the TCRdb table, and some are missing; sequencing was by immunoSEQ multiplex PCR. The data contain around 200,000 clones, roughly 59% of them seen just once; the ten biggest clones take up about 1.7%. Source: CD4+ T cells sorted from blood, taken at week 0. This chain joins TRBV30 and TRBJ1-2, with TRBD1 matching 7 bases. The sequence was collected from a human donor with alopecia areata. CDR3 loop: CAWRDRDYGYTF. The CDR3 DNA sequence: TGTGCCTGGAGAGACAGGGACTATGGCTACACCTTC.